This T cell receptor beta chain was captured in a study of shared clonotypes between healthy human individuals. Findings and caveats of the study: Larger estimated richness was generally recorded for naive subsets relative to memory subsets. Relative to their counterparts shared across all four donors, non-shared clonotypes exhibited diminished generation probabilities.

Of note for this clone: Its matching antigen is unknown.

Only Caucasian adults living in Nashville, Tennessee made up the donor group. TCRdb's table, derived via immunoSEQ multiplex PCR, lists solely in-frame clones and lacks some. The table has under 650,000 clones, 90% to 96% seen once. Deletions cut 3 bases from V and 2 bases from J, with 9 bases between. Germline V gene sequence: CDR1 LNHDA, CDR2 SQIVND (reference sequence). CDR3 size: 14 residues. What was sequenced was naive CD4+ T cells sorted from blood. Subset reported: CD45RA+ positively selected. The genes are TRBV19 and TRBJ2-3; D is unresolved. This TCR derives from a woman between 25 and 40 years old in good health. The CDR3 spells CASSMRTFTDTQYF. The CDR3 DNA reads TGTGCCAGTAGTATGCGAACTTTCACAGATACGCAGTATTTT.